The rows below give T cell receptor beta chains drawn from one sample of a study of blood T cells in healthy people across ages. Via MiXCR, TCRdb re-called the 5' RACE reads, giving one row per CDR3 protein. The profile shows 700,000 or so distinct CDR3 sequences, approximately 22% of them singletons. The sample comprised blood. The receptors stem from a man between 65 and 79 years old in good health. The CDR3 runs from the conserved cysteine through the conserved F or W. The D gene is left open where the match is weak. Only part of the rows carry a size: once, few, many, or a class if the clone is expanded.

V gene: TRBV5-6
J gene: TRBJ2-3
clone size: .
D gene: TRBD2
CDR3 protein: CASSRTSGRSPSTDTQYF
CDR3 DNA: TGTGCCAGCAGCCGAACTAGCGGAAGGTCCCCTAGCACAGATACGCAGTATTTT

V gene: TRBV7-3
J gene: TRBJ2-1
clone size: .
D gene: TRBD1
CDR3 protein: CASSLSGQGIYNEQFF
CDR3 DNA: TGTGCCAGCAGCCTTTCGGGACAGGGAATCTACAATGAGCAGTTCTTC

V gene: TRBV20-1
J gene: TRBJ2-5
clone size: few
D gene: .
CDR3 protein: CSARAQFRETQYF
CDR3 DNA: TGCAGTGCTAGAGCACAGTTCCGGGAGACCCAGTACTTC

V gene: TRBV29-1
J gene: TRBJ1-2
clone size: few
D gene: .
CDR3 protein: CSVTGNYGYTF
CDR3 DNA: TGCAGCGTTACCGGGAACTATGGCTACACCTTC

V gene: TRBV20-1
J gene: TRBJ1-2
clone size: .
D gene: .
CDR3 protein: CSARVGRGYTF
CDR3 DNA: TGCAGTGCTAGAGTAGGCCGTGGCTACACCTTC

V gene: TRBV12-3/TRBV12-4
J gene: TRBJ2-5
clone size: many
D gene: .
CDR3 protein: CASSLLGTQYF
CDR3 DNA: TGTGCCAGCAGTTTGTTAGGGACCCAGTACTTC

V gene: TRBV7-9
J gene: TRBJ1-1
clone size: .
D gene: TRBD1
CDR3 protein: CASSSATGGTEVFF
CDR3 DNA: TGTGCCAGCAGCTCCGCAACAGGGGGCACTGAAGTTTTCTTT

V gene: TRBV5-8
J gene: TRBJ2-5
clone size: .
D gene: .
CDR3 protein: CASSPRQILPETQYF
CDR3 DNA: TGTGCCAGCAGCCCCCGACAGATCTTACCAGAGACCCAGTACTTC

V gene: TRBV12-3/TRBV12-4
J gene: TRBJ2-5
clone size: many
D gene: .
CDR3 protein: CASSLGLAQETQYF
CDR3 DNA: TGTGCCAGCAGTTTAGGGCTAGCCCAAGAGACCCAGTACTTC

V gene: TRBV19
J gene: TRBJ1-1
clone size: few
D gene: TRBD1
CDR3 protein: CASSAGTGFFNTEAFF
CDR3 DNA: TGTGCCAGTAGTGCAGGGACAGGGTTTTTCAACACTGAAGCTTTCTTT

V gene: TRBV2
J gene: TRBJ2-5
clone size: .
D gene: .
CDR3 protein: CASSTGRQRLETQYF
CDR3 DNA: TGTGCCAGCAGTACGGGGAGACAAAGATTAGAGACCCAGTACTTC

V gene: TRBV7-8
J gene: TRBJ2-1
clone size: few
D gene: TRBD2
CDR3 protein: CASSLLAGGPHEQFF
CDR3 DNA: TGTGCCAGCAGCTTGTTGGCGGGGGGGCCGCATGAGCAGTTCTTC

V gene: TRBV12-3/TRBV12-4
J gene: TRBJ2-3
clone size: few
D gene: TRBD1
CDR3 protein: CASSFRRGPVTDTQYF
CDR3 DNA: TGTGCCAGCAGTTTTAGAAGGGGGCCTGTAACAGATACGCAGTATTTT

V gene: TRBV14
J gene: TRBJ1-1
clone size: .
D gene: .
CDR3 protein: CASSQIRDQAFF
CDR3 DNA: TGTGCCAGCAGTCAAATCCGGGACCAAGCTTTCTTT

V gene: TRBV7-2
J gene: TRBJ1-2
clone size: .
D gene: .
CDR3 protein: CASSLVPRDGYTF
CDR3 DNA: TGTGCCAGCAGCTTAGTACCCAGAGATGGCTACACCTTC

V gene: TRBV5-1
J gene: TRBJ2-5
clone size: .
D gene: .
CDR3 protein: CASSYGRQETQYF
CDR3 DNA: TGCGCCAGCAGCTACGGACGCCAAGAGACCCAGTACTTC